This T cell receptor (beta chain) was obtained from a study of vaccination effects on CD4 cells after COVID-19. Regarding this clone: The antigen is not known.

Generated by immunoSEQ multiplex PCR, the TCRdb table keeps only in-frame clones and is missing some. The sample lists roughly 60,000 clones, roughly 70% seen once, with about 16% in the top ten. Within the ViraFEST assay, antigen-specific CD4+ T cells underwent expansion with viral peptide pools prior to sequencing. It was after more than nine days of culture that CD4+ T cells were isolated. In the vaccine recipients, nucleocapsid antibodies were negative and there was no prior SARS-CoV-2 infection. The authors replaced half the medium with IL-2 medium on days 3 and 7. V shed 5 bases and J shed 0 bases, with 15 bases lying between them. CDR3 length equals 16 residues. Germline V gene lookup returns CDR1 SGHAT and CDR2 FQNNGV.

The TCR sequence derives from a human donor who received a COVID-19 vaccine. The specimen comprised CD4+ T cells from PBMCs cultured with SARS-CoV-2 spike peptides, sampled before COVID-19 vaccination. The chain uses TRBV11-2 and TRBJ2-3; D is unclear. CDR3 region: CASSPSYRTSTDTQYF. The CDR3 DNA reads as TGTGCCAGCAGCCCTAGTTACAGAACAAGCACAGATACGCAGTATTTT.